The present T cell receptor (beta chain) was sequenced within a study of blood T cell repertoires in COVID-19. Study details: In each case, the material was cDNA or gDNA derived from T cells, B-cell-depleted T cells, or PBMCs.

Per the authors' pipeline: Amplification with reference gene primers provided the estimates of nucleated cell counts. Profiling relied on immunoSEQ multiplex PCR, and the TCRdb table lists in-frame clones only, not all of them. V and J calls and clone size are copied from that table; D and trimming were computed from the DNA. This sample has under 250,000 clones, with around 87% found just once. In terms of age and location, participants ranged from roughly 18 to 100 years and lived in approximately 26 US areas. Participants' own reports of clinical history determined their cohort assignment. This clone appeared once. The source material was PBMCs or T cells enriched from blood (not recorded which). The sequence came from a woman aged 18-29 years in a cohort exposed to, infected with or recovered from COVID-19 (not recorded which).

This CDR3 is CASRKRLAGRQETQYF. CDR3 bases: TGTGCCAGCAGGAAGCGACTAGCGGGGAGACAAGAGACCCAGTACTTC. This chain joins TRBV27 and TRBJ2-5, with 11 bases lining up with TRBD2. V shed 6 bases, J shed 2 bases, and the junction held 8 bases outside the gene matches. The CDR3 extends over 16 amino acids. CDR1 is MNHEY, CDR2 SMNVEV, per germline (reference sequence).